This TCR beta chain is from a study of blood T cell repertoires in COVID-19. Study at large: There were acute and convalescent COVID-19 samples, and they came from the United States, Italy and Spain. In each case, the material was cDNA or gDNA derived from T cells, B-cell-depleted T cells, or PBMCs.

The V and J ends lost 3 bases and 8 bases respectively, with 17 bases between them. Looked up from germline, CDR1 is SQVTM and CDR2 is ANQGSEA. The CDR3 covers 14 residues. As processed by the authors: Nucleated cell number was recorded as an estimate derived from reference gene primer amplification. Assay used: immunoSEQ multiplex PCR; TCRdb lists only in-frame clones, some missing. D and trimming come from the DNA, and the V and J calls and clone size come from that table. The table shows 75,000 or so clones, with roughly 87% occurring only once. The source material was peripheral blood. This receptor was identified in a man aged 65-85 years with acute or convalescent COVID-19. V usage is TRBV29-1 and J usage is TRBJ2-1, with D perhaps TRBD2 (6 bases). The CDR3 bases are TGCAGCGTTGAGAAGCGGGCCCCAGGAGATGAGCAGTTCTTC. It codes for CSVEKRAPGDEQFF.